Listed below are T cell receptor beta chains from one sample, sequenced in a study of shared clonotypes between healthy human individuals. Clones were sequenced by immunoSEQ multiplex PCR, and TCRdb holds only the in-frame ones, with some missing. The sample includes about 340,000 clones, roughly 80% of them seen just once. Specimen: memory CD4+ T cells sorted from blood. These receptors all come from a man aged 25-45 years in good health. Both conserved end residues are trimmed from each CDR3. Fields, in order: V gene, J gene, CDR3 protein.

v_gene: TRBV6-6; j_gene: TRBJ2-1; CDR3aa: ASSQQGASYNEQF
v_gene: TRBV18; j_gene: TRBJ2-7; CDR3aa: ASSPPRDRASSYEQY
v_gene: TRBV19; j_gene: TRBJ2-3; CDR3aa: ASRLTGTRSVAQY
v_gene: TRBV9; j_gene: TRBJ2-1; CDR3aa: ASSVLGGRDSYNEQF
v_gene: TRBV10-3; j_gene: TRBJ2-1; CDR3aa: AISGGLAGGYNEQF
v_gene: TRBV18; j_gene: TRBJ2-3; CDR3aa: ASSPLRRNKGDTQY
v_gene: TRBV2; j_gene: TRBJ2-1; CDR3aa: ASSERGRGMYEQF
v_gene: TRBV14; j_gene: TRBJ2-3; CDR3aa: ASSQELVATDTQY
v_gene: TRBV6-1; j_gene: TRBJ1-5; CDR3aa: ASRWRPLGNQPQH
v_gene: TRBV7-2; j_gene: TRBJ2-7; CDR3aa: ASSRNIYEQY
v_gene: TRBV2; j_gene: TRBJ2-3; CDR3aa: ASSGLDSRTDTQY
v_gene: TRBV27; j_gene: TRBJ2-7; CDR3aa: ASSHRGGYEQY
v_gene: TRBV6-6; j_gene: TRBJ2-1; CDR3aa: ASRRAASSYNEQF
v_gene: TRBV7-9; j_gene: TRBJ2-7; CDR3aa: ASSVYSGRAPNEQY
v_gene: TRBV2; j_gene: TRBJ2-7; CDR3aa: ASIPARETYEQY
v_gene: TRBV14; j_gene: TRBJ1-3; CDR3aa: ASSQVRTSGNTIY
v_gene: TRBV6-5; j_gene: TRBJ1-1; CDR3aa: ASTGYRGLTEAF
v_gene: TRBV6-6; j_gene: TRBJ2-7; CDR3aa: ASRDGHLRGYEQY
v_gene: TRBV19; j_gene: TRBJ2-1; CDR3aa: ASSSPPGTSRTYNEQF
v_gene: TRBV6-1; j_gene: TRBJ1-1; CDR3aa: ASVKTEVNTEAF
v_gene: TRBV6-1; j_gene: TRBJ2-1; CDR3aa: ASSGSTGRLPNEQF
v_gene: TRBV5-5; j_gene: TRBJ1-1; CDR3aa: ASSLATGEAF
v_gene: TRBV5-5; j_gene: TRBJ2-1; CDR3aa: ASSSLPLGLAGVEQF
v_gene: TRBV30; j_gene: TRBJ2-1; CDR3aa: AWRGGTSGRNEQF
v_gene: TRBV10-3; j_gene: TRBJ2-5; CDR3aa: AIASPQGIVTETQY
v_gene: TRBV6-1; j_gene: TRBJ2-1; CDR3aa: ASSAYRDMEQF
v_gene: TRBV7-2; j_gene: TRBJ1-5; CDR3aa: ASTYWVDQPQH
v_gene: TRBV28; j_gene: TRBJ1-2; CDR3aa: ASNVLGRPYGYT
v_gene: TRBV7-2; j_gene: TRBJ2-3; CDR3aa: ASSLGLAGHTDTQY
v_gene: TRBV9; j_gene: TRBJ2-1; CDR3aa: ASSAGTGGFNEQF
v_gene: TRBV28; j_gene: TRBJ2-5; CDR3aa: ASREAQETQY
v_gene: TRBV19; j_gene: TRBJ2-6; CDR3aa: ASNSREAGANVLT
v_gene: TRBV11-2; j_gene: TRBJ1-4; CDR3aa: ASSRTTTNEKLF
v_gene: TRBV21-1; j_gene: TRBJ2-1; CDR3aa: ASSSVIEAGQIEQF
v_gene: TRBV11-3; j_gene: TRBJ2-1; CDR3aa: ASSLEGTGSYNEQF
v_gene: TRBV7-2; j_gene: TRBJ1-1; CDR3aa: ASSAQGVGTEAF
v_gene: TRBV7-2; j_gene: TRBJ2-5; CDR3aa: ASSRRVQETQY
v_gene: TRBV9; j_gene: TRBJ2-7; CDR3aa: ASSGTIRGLLGEQY
v_gene: TRBV7-9; j_gene: TRBJ2-1; CDR3aa: ASSPLPGLAENNEQF
v_gene: TRBV5-4; j_gene: TRBJ2-4; CDR3aa: ASSSGTGGTKNIQY
v_gene: TRBV11-2; j_gene: TRBJ2-7; CDR3aa: ASSLRRGGGSSYEQY
v_gene: TRBV6-5; j_gene: TRBJ2-1; CDR3aa: ASSYSAGSYNEQF
v_gene: TRBV5-6; j_gene: TRBJ2-7; CDR3aa: ASSLALGLAVYEQY
v_gene: TRBV12-5; j_gene: TRBJ1-2; CDR3aa: ASGFGQEHGYT
v_gene: TRBV6-1; j_gene: TRBJ2-7; CDR3aa: ASRPTGLLYYEQY
v_gene: TRBV5-6; j_gene: TRBJ1-5; CDR3aa: ASSLFGQGGNQPQH
v_gene: TRBV2; j_gene: TRBJ2-5; CDR3aa: ASWGGFVATQETQY
v_gene: TRBV6-5; j_gene: TRBJ2-1; CDR3aa: ASRSRSGQGF
v_gene: TRBV10-2; j_gene: TRBJ2-3; CDR3aa: ASSESGRSDTQY
v_gene: TRBV5-1; j_gene: TRBJ2-2; CDR3aa: ASSLDLTGELF
v_gene: TRBV14; j_gene: TRBJ2-3; CDR3aa: ASSQGSTAGPDTQY
v_gene: TRBV29-1; j_gene: TRBJ2-7; CDR3aa: SVMGQGPYEQY
v_gene: TRBV7-9; j_gene: TRBJ1-3; CDR3aa: ASSPLRDTIY
v_gene: TRBV5-6; j_gene: TRBJ2-3; CDR3aa: ASSLAPGDPQY
v_gene: TRBV19; j_gene: TRBJ1-5; CDR3aa: ASSLRRLNQPQH
v_gene: TRBV29-1; j_gene: TRBJ2-1; CDR3aa: SVEGPRTGNNEQF
v_gene: TRBV4-3; j_gene: TRBJ1-2; CDR3aa: ASSQDWNYGYT
v_gene: TRBV6-5; j_gene: TRBJ2-1; CDR3aa: ASSYKGINEQF
v_gene: TRBV18; j_gene: TRBJ2-3; CDR3aa: ASSPSGSGSGSTDTQY
v_gene: TRBV15; j_gene: TRBJ2-7; CDR3aa: ATSRDQASPYEQY